The 32 T cell receptor beta chains in this list originate from one sample, sequenced in a study of cytomegalovirus exposure and HLA in healthy donors. The table came from immunoSEQ multiplex PCR; TCRdb's copy has only in-frame clones and leaves some out. The sample has 300,000 to 400,000 clones; approximately 91% are singletons. The sequencing input was PBMCs. These receptors were taken from a man aged 30 to 45 in good health and CMV-seronegative.

The chain has TRBV4-1 and TRBJ2-5; TRBD2 matches 8 bases. The CDR3 is made up of 13 amino acids. Germline loops: CDR1 MGHRA, CDR2 YSYEKL. Losses at the gene ends were 4 bases for V and 5 bases for J; bases not matched to a gene: 3. Here the CDR3 DNA reads TGCGCCAGCAGCCCTAGCGGGCGGGAGACCCAGTACTTC. Its translation: CASSPSGRETQYF.

V and J are TRBV7-2 and TRBJ2-7; the D gene is possibly TRBD1 (5 bases). The CDR3 runs 16 residues. Trimming shortened V by 1 base and J by 2 bases, and 15 bases separated the two germline ends. Looked up from germline, CDR1 is SGHTA and CDR2 is FQGNSA. The CDR3 loop reads CASSLVSRVSAYEQYF. In DNA, the CDR3 is TGTGCCAGCAGCTTAGTCTCCAGGGTCAGTGCCTACGAGCAGTACTTC.

The rearrangement uses TRBV4-3 and TRBJ1-2, with a weak D call TRBD1 (6 bases). This CDR3 is built from 14 residues. Looked up from germline, CDR1 is LGHNA and CDR2 is YSLEER. V was clipped by 3 bases and J by 3 bases, with 11 bases between them. CDR3 protein: CASSQDRGYYGYTF. The CDR3 DNA reads as TGCGCCAGCAGCCAGGATAGGGGGTACTATGGCTACACCTTC.

This clone showed up just once. The J gene is TRBJ1-1, the V gene TRBV15; D is unclear. Trimming cost V 2 bases and J 0 bases, with 10 bases left between them. Per germline, CDR1 LNHNV and CDR2 YYDKDF (reference sequence). The CDR3 consists of 15 residues. The CDR3 reads CATSRPPSMNTEAFF. In DNA, the CDR3 is TGTGCCACCAGCAGACCTCCCTCTATGAACACTGAAGCTTTCTTT.

This sequence joins TRBV27 and TRBJ1-2, with D tentatively TRBD1 (6 bases). Germline V gene data show CDR1 as MNHEY and CDR2 as SMNVEV (reference sequence). V gave up 0 bases and J gave up 4 bases, with 6 bases separating them. CDR3 length: 13 amino acids. CDR3 amino acids: CASSLSGGYGYTF. The CDR3, as DNA: TGTGCCAGCAGTTTATCAGGGGGCTATGGCTACACCTTC.

This rearrangement joins TRBV5-1 to TRBJ2-2, with D perhaps TRBD1 (6 bases). The CDR3 is 14 residues long. V lost 0 bases and J 6 bases, leaving 9 bases between the germline ends. CDR1 is SGHRS and CDR2 is YFSETQ in the germline V gene. This CDR3 is CASSLGRGSGELFF. The CDR3 DNA sequence: TGCGCCAGCAGCTTGGGCAGGGGCTCCGGGGAGCTGTTTTTT.

This chain links TRBV10-2 with TRBJ2-1, with TRBD2 identical over 11 bases. This CDR3 is built from 14 residues. Germline V gives CDR1 WSHSY, CDR2 SAAADI. V shed 7 bases, J shed 4 bases, and the junction held 3 bases outside the gene matches. The CDR3 loop reads CASNGLAGYNEQFF. Here the CDR3 DNA reads TGCGCCAGCAACGGACTAGCGGGTTACAATGAGCAGTTCTTC.

The CDR3 here is CASSLPGGQNYGYTF. The CDR3 DNA sequence: TGCGCCAGCAGCCTCCCGGGGGGGCAGAACTATGGCTACACCTTC. V usage is TRBV5-1 and J usage is TRBJ1-2; D may be TRBD1 (6 bases). Trimming left V 4 bases short and J 2 bases short, with 15 bases between. CDR1 and CDR2 (germline): SGHRS, YFSETQ. The CDR3 length is 15 residues.

The gene calls are TRBV5-1 and TRBJ2-1; 8 bases map to TRBD2. J gave up 4 bases and V 0 bases, and 6 bases lay outside the gene matches. The CDR3 consists of 16 residues. Per germline, CDR1 SGHRS and CDR2 YFSETQ. CDR3 residues: CASSLGGGYLYNEQFF. CDR3 sequence (DNA): TGCGCCAGCAGCTTGGGCGGGGGGTACCTTTACAATGAGCAGTTCTTC.

CDR3 sequence (DNA): TGTGCCAGCAGCGCGAATGAGCGCCGCCCCCAGCATTTT. Translating gives CASSANERRPQHF. The rearrangement links TRBV7-6 to TRBJ1-5; D gene uncertain. V lost 5 bases to trimming and J lost 10 bases, with 15 bases between them. The length of the CDR3 is 13 residues. The germline V gene has CDR1 SGHVS and CDR2 FNYEAQ.

The genes are TRBV19 and TRBJ2-7; the D gene is possibly TRBD1 (6 bases). This CDR3 comprises 13 residues. CDR1 is LNHDA, CDR2 SQIVND, per germline (reference sequence). V was cut by 5 bases and J by 1 base, with 9 bases left in between. The chain's CDR3 is CASSPTGSYEQYF. The CDR3 DNA reads TGTGCCAGTAGTCCGACAGGTTCCTACGAGCAGTACTTC.

This clone occurred once. CDR3 residues: CASSRTHLGGARQNPYEQYF. CDR3 nucleotide sequence: TGCGCCAGCAGCCGAACGCATTTAGGCGGCGCCCGGCAGAACCCCTACGAGCAGTACTTC. J is TRBJ2-7 and V is TRBV4-1; no clear D. Germline-derived CDR1 and CDR2 are MGHRA and YSYEKL. V gave up 4 bases and J gave up 2 bases, with 30 bases separating them. The length of the CDR3 is 20 residues.

The chain joins TRBV7-9 to TRBJ1-5; the match to TRBD1 covers 7 bases. Unmatched junction bases numbered 8, after V lost 5 bases and J lost 7 bases. The CDR3 covers 14 residues. Per the germline V gene, CDR1 is SEHNR and CDR2 is FQNEAQ (reference sequence). CDR3 DNA: TGTGCCAGCAGCCATGGGGGACAGTTCCAGCCCCAGCATTTT. As protein: CASSHGGQFQPQHF.

J is TRBJ2-3 and V is TRBV4-1; 8 bases align to TRBD1. J lost 7 bases, V lost 0 bases, and 9 bases had no gene match. Germline V gene data show CDR1 as MGHRA and CDR2 as YSYEKL. CDR3 length: 16 residues. CDR3 protein: CASSQDGRTGTYTQYF. The CDR3 DNA reads as TGCGCCAGCAGCCAAGATGGTAGGACAGGGACGTATACGCAGTATTTT.

This sequence joins TRBV5-5 and TRBJ1-6, with D possibly TRBD1 on 5 matching bases. V was clipped by 0 bases and J by 9 bases, with 16 bases between them. This CDR3 spans 16 amino acids. The V gene's germline CDR1 is SGHKS and CDR2 YYEKEE (reference sequence). CDR3 DNA: TGTGCCAGCAGCTTGGTGTATGGGCAGGGCCTTTCACCCCTCCACTTT. Protein: CASSLVYGQGLSPLHF.

The chain has TRBV5-1 and TRBJ2-5, with TRBD2 matching 9 bases. CDR1 and CDR2 from the germline V gene are SGHRS and YFSETQ. This CDR3 spans 16 amino acids. Trimming cost V 0 bases and J 5 bases; bases outside gene matches: 8. The CDR3 loop reads CASSLDLAGIPETQYF. The CDR3 DNA reads as TGCGCCAGCAGCTTGGATCTAGCGGGAATCCCTGAGACCCAGTACTTC.

V gene TRBV11-2 combines with J gene TRBJ2-1, with 7 bases lining up with TRBD1. CDR3 length: 13 residues. V shed 8 bases, J shed 0 bases, and the junction held 1 base outside the gene matches. CDR1 is SGHAT and CDR2 is FQNNGV in the germline V gene. CDR3 coding DNA: TGTGCCAGCCGGGACAGCTCCTACAATGAGCAGTTCTTC. This translates into CASRDSSYNEQFF.

The chain joins TRBV6-5 to TRBJ2-1; D call uncertain. The CDR3 length is 15 residues. Trimming took 5 bases from V and 3 from J, leaving 14 bases between them. Germline lookup yields CDR1 MNHEY and CDR2 SVGAGI. CDR3 sequence: CASSRTPPIYNEQFF. The CDR3 region has the DNA TGTGCCAGCAGTCGAACTCCGCCCATCTACAATGAGCAGTTCTTC.

The chain couples TRBV7-2 to TRBJ1-5; a weak D match, TRBD1 (5 bases). CDR3 length: 15 residues. CDR1 is SGHTA and CDR2 is FQGNSA in the germline V gene. Trimming took 4 bases from V and 6 from J, leaving 16 bases between them. The CDR3 loop reads CASSSAPGQGQPQHF. The CDR3 nucleotides are TGTGCCAGCAGCTCCGCCCCAGGGCAGGGTCAGCCCCAGCATTTT.

This clone was seen a handful of times. DNA for the CDR3: TGCGCCAGCAGCCTCGAGGGACAGGTGCCTTCCTACGAGCAGTACTTC. It translates to CASSLEGQVPSYEQYF. This chain joins TRBV4-1 and TRBJ2-7; TRBD1 agrees at 8 bases. This CDR3 has 16 amino acids. CDR1 and CDR2 (germline): MGHRA, YSYEKL. The V gene end was trimmed by 4 bases and the J gene end by 1 base; junction bases not matched to a gene: 9.

The chain couples TRBV6-5 to TRBJ1-2; D may be TRBD1 (6 bases). With 6 bases removed from V and 5 bases from J, the gap between germline ends came to 10 bases. The V gene's germline CDR1 is MNHEY and CDR2 SVGAGI. There are 12 residues in the CDR3. As DNA, the CDR3 is TGTGCCAGCAGACAGGGAGTATATGGCTACACCTTC. Its translation is CASRQGVYGYTF.

DNA of the CDR3: TGCGCCAGCAGCTCTACAGGGGCCATTAATCAGCCCCAGCATTTT. It codes for CASSSTGAINQPQHF. The chain couples TRBV5-1 to TRBJ1-5; TRBD1 agrees at 7 bases. The V segment lost 3 bases and the J segment 4 bases; nucleotides outside the gene matches: 7. CDR1 SGHRS and CDR2 YFSETQ come from the germline V gene. CDR3 length equals 15 residues.

As DNA, the CDR3 is TGTGCCAGCAGCGCCGAAAGCGGGGGGCGTCATTTCGGGGAGCTGTTTTTT. Translation: CASSAESGGRHFGELFF. This chain links TRBV11-2 with TRBJ2-2; 9 bases align to TRBD2. CDR1 and CDR2 (germline): SGHAT, FQNNGV. The CDR3 is 17 amino acids. With V trimmed by 5 bases and J by 7 bases, 14 bases remained unmatched.

V gene TRBV11-2 combines with J gene TRBJ1-3, with D uncertain. Germline CDR1 reads SGHAT; CDR2 reads FQNNGV. Trimming pared 2 bases from V and 2 bases from J, leaving 13 bases between. This CDR3 has 16 amino acids. CDR3 in DNA: TGTGCCAGCAGCTTAAGTCCTGACAACCCTGGAAACACCATATATTTT. Protein sequence: CASSLSPDNPGNTIYF.

This sequence joins TRBV19 and TRBJ2-6; 12 bases align to TRBD1. This CDR3 contains 18 residues. Germline V gene lookup returns CDR1 LNHDA and CDR2 SQIVND (reference sequence). The J segment lost 3 bases and the V segment lost 4 bases, leaving 7 bases of the junction unmatched. The CDR3 loop is CASSRTGTGGFGANVLTF. The CDR3 coding sequence is TGTGCCAGTAGTAGGACCGGGACAGGGGGCTTTGGGGCCAACGTCCTGACTTTC. Combining the CDR3 with reference TRBV19 and TRBJ2-6 gives the whole variable domain DGGITQSPKYLFRKEGQNVTLSCEQNLNHDAMYWYRQDPGQGLRLIYYSQIVNDFQKGDIAEGYSVSREKKESFPLTVTSAQKNPTAFYLCASSRTGTGGFGANVLTFGAGSRLTVL.

This sequence joins TRBV11-3 and TRBJ2-1; 8 bases fit TRBD2. The CDR3 is 16 residues long. CDR1 and CDR2 (germline): SGHNT, YENEEA. V was clipped by 0 bases and J by 4 bases; unmatched bases: 5. The CDR3 DNA reads as TGTGCCAGCAGCTTAGAGCGGGGGGCCGAATACAATGAGCAGTTCTTC. Translation gives CASSLERGAEYNEQFF.

The J gene is TRBJ2-7, the V gene TRBV19, with a tentative D call TRBD2 (5 bases). CDR3 size: 12 residues. V was clipped by 5 bases and J by 6 bases, with 11 bases between them. Germline V CDR1 and CDR2: LNHDA, SQIVND (reference sequence). The CDR3 reads CASSEGSREQYF. As DNA, the CDR3 is TGTGCCAGTAGTGAGGGTTCCCGCGAGCAGTACTTC.

This sequence joins TRBV2 and TRBJ2-3, with TRBD1 matching 9 bases. This CDR3 is 15 amino acids long. Germline V gene sequence: CDR1 SNHLY, CDR2 FYNNEI. V gave up 6 bases and J gave up 6 bases; unmatched junction bases: 10. CDR3 nucleotides: TGTGCCAGCAGCCTATACAGGGGGCAAGGGGATACGCAGTATTTT. Amino acids: CASSLYRGQGDTQYF.

This clone was seen a few times. The CDR3 reads CASSPGAGTSPGTDTQYF. In DNA form, the CDR3 reads TGTGCCAGCTCACCGGGGGCAGGTACCTCCCCGGGCACAGATACGCAGTATTTT. The chain has TRBV18 and TRBJ2-3, with D tentatively TRBD1 (6 bases). CDR1 KGHSH and CDR2 LQKENI come from the germline V gene. The CDR3 has 18 residues. Trimming took 3 bases from V and 1 from J, leaving 20 bases between them.

V usage is TRBV5-1 and J usage is TRBJ1-5; TRBD1 might be the D (6 bases). Trimming took off 7 bases at V and 1 base at J, with 15 bases between the two ends. The CDR3 is made up of 15 amino acids. CDR1 is SGHRS and CDR2 is YFSETQ in the germline V gene. The CDR3 sequence: CASSPGGQSNQPQHF. Here the CDR3 DNA reads TGCGCCAGCTCTCCTGGAGGACAGAGCAATCAGCCCCAGCATTTT.

This chain uses TRBV6-5 with TRBJ1-2; the D is unclear. Germline values: CDR1 MNHEY, CDR2 SVGAGI. The ends were cut back, 2 bases at V and 4 bases at J, with 14 bases in the middle. CDR3 length: 15 amino acids. CDR3 in amino acids: CASSYPEGSSYGYTF. CDR3 sequence (DNA): TGTGCCAGCAGTTACCCAGAGGGTAGCTCCTATGGCTACACCTTC.

The rearrangement links TRBV19 to TRBJ2-1; possible D gene TRBD1, 6 bases. The CDR3 extends over 13 amino acids. From germline, CDR1 is LNHDA and CDR2 SQIVND (reference sequence). V lost 5 bases, J lost 12 bases, and 17 bases lay in between. CDR3: CASSPEYRVGQFF. The CDR3 DNA reads as TGTGCCAGTAGTCCAGAGTACAGGGTGGGGCAGTTCTTC.